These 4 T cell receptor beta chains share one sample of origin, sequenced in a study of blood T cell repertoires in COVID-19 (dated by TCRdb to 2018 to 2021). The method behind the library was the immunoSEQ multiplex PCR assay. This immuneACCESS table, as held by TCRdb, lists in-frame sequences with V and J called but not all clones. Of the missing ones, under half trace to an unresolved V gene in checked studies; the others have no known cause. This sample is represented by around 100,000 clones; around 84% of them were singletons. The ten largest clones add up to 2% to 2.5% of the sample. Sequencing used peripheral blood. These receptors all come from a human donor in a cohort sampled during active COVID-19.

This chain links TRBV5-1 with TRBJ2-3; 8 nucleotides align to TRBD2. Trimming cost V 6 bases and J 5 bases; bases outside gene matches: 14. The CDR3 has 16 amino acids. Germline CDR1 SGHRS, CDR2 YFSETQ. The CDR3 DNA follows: TGCGCCAGCACCGTAGGGTCAGCGGGAGCGGTAGATACGCAGTATTTT. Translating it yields CASTVGSAGAVDTQYF.

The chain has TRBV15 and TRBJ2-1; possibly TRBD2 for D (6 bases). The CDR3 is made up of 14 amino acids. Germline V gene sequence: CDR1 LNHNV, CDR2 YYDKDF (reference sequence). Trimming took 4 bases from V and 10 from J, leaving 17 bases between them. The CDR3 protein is CATSNRDFPGEQFF. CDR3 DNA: TGTGCCACCAGCAACCGGGACTTCCCAGGGGAGCAGTTCTTC.

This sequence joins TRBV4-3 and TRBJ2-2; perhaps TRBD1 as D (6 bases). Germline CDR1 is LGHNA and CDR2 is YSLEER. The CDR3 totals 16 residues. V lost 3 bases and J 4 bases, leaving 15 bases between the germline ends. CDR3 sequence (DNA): TGCGCCAGCAGCCAGACAGGAACAAAGACCACCGGGGAGCTGTTTTTT. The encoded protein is CASSQTGTKTTGELFF.

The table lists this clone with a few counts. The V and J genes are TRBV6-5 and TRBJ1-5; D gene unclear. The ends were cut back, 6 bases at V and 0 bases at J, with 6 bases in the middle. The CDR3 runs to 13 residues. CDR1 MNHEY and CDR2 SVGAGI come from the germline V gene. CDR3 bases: TGTGCCAGCAGGGGCTATAGCAATCAGCCCCAGCATTTT. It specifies CASRGYSNQPQHF.